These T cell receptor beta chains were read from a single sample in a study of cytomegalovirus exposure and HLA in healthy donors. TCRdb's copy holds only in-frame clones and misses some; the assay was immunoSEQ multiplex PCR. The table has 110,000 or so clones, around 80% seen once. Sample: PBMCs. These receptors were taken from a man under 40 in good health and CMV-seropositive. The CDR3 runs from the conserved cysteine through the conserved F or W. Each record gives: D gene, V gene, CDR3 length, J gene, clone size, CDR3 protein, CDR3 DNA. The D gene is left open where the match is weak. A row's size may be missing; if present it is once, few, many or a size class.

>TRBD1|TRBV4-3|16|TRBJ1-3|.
CASSQEVGTAGNTIYF
TGCGCCAGCAGCCAAGAGGTGGGGACAGCCGGAAACACCATATATTTT
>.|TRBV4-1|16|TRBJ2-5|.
CASSQDRLGSGETQYF
TGCGCCAGCAGCCAAGACAGACTAGGGTCCGGGGAGACCCAGTACTTC
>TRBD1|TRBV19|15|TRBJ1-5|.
CASSLRQGSNQPQHF
TGTGCCAGTAGCCTTAGACAGGGTAGCAATCAGCCCCAGCATTTT
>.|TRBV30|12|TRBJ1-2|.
CALNRANYGYTF
TGTGCCTTAAACAGGGCTAACTATGGCTACACCTTC
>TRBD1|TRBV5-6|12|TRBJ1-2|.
CASSRDSYGYTF
TGTGCCAGCAGTCGGGACAGCTATGGCTACACCTTC
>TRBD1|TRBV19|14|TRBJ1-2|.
CASRDPGQGYGYTF
TGTGCCAGTAGAGATCCGGGACAGGGCTATGGCTACACCTTC
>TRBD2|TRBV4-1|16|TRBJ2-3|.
CASSHFSGNLRNTQYF
TGCGCCAGCAGCCACTTTAGCGGGAACTTGCGGAATACGCAGTATTTT
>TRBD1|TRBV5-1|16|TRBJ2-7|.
CASSSVPGQGNYEQYF
TGCGCCAGCAGCTCCGTCCCGGGACAGGGTAACTACGAGCAGTACTTC
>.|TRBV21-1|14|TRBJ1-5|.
CASTQGASNQPQHF
TGTGCCAGCACCCAGGGGGCGAGCAATCAGCCCCAGCATTTT
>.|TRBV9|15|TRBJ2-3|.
CASSVAGGAGDTQYF
TGTGCCAGCAGCGTAGCTGGGGGGGCCGGGGATACGCAGTATTTT
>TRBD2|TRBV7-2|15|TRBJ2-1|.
CASSSTSGVYNEQFF
TGTGCCAGCAGTTCGACTAGCGGGGTTTACAATGAGCAGTTCTTC
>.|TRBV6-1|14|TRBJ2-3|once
CASNKRLNTDTQYF
TGTGCCAGCAACAAGCGGTTAAACACAGATACGCAGTATTTT
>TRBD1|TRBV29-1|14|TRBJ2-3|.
CSVEGGSTGSTQYF
TGCAGCGTTGAAGGTGGGTCGACAGGGAGTACGCAGTATTTT
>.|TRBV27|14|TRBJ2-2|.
CASTGGQLSGELFF
TGTGCCAGCACCGGGGGACAGTTGTCCGGGGAGCTGTTTTTT
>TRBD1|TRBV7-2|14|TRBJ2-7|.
CASSLVWGQDEQYF
TGTGCCAGCAGCTTAGTATGGGGACAGGACGAGCAGTACTTC
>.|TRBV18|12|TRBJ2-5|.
CASSPSQETQYF
TGTGCCAGCTCACCCAGCCAAGAGACCCAGTACTTC
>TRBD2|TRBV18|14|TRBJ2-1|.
CASSPPGGRNEQFF
TGTGCCAGCTCACCACCGGGAGGGCGGAATGAGCAGTTCTTC
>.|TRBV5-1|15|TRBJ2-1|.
CASSLEGGTYNEQFF
TGCGCCAGCAGCTTAGAAGGCGGAACCTACAATGAGCAGTTCTTC
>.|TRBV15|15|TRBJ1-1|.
CATTGEGGRNTEAFF
TGTGCCACCACCGGGGAGGGAGGAAGGAACACTGAAGCTTTCTTT
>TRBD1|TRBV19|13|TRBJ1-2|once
CARGQGQRYGYTF
TGTGCCAGGGGACAGGGACAACGATATGGCTACACCTTC
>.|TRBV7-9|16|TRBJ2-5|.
CASGRGGGANAETQYF
TGTGCCAGCGGAAGGGGCGGCGGAGCGAATGCGGAGACCCAGTACTTC
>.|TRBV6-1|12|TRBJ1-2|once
CATGDRDYGYTF
TGTGCCACAGGGGATCGGGACTATGGCTACACCTTC
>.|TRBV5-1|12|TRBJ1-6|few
CASSRGSEALHF
TGCGCCAGCTCAAGGGGGTCCGAGGCCCTCCACTTT
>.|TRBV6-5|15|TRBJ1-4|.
CASSTDFRTNEKLFF
TGTGCCAGCAGCACTGACTTTCGAACTAATGAAAAACTGTTTTTT
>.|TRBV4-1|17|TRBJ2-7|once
CASSQRPARGFAYEQYF
TGCGCCAGCAGCCAACGCCCCGCCAGGGGATTCGCCTACGAGCAGTACTTC
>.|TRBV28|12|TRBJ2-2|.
CASSFVPGELFF
TGTGCCAGCAGTTTCGTCCCCGGGGAGCTGTTTTTT
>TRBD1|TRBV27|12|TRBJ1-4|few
CASRFQGGKLFF
TGTGCCAGCCGTTTCCAGGGGGGAAAACTGTTTTTT
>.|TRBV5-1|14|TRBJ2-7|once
CASSLVPDSYEQYF
TGCGCCAGCAGCTTGGTACCAGACTCCTACGAGCAGTACTTC
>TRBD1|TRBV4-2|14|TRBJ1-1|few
CASRTGVGNTEAFF
TGTGCCAGCAGAACAGGGGTGGGGAACACTGAAGCTTTCTTT
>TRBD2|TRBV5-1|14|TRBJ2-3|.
CASSLDSGGITQYF
TGCGCCAGCAGCTTGGATAGCGGGGGCATTACGCAGTATTTT
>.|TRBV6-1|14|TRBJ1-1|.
CASRESRVRTEAFF
TGTGCCAGCAGGGAATCGCGGGTTAGGACTGAAGCTTTCTTT
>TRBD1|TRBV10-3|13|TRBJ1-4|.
CATTGAPNEKLFF
TGTGCCACTACAGGGGCGCCTAATGAAAAACTGTTTTTT
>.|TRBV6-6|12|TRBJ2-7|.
CASRDREFEQYF
TGTGCCAGCAGGGACCGGGAGTTCGAGCAGTACTTC
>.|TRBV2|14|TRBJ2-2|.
CASSIGLDTGELFF
TGTGCCAGCAGTATTGGACTGGACACCGGGGAGCTGTTTTTT
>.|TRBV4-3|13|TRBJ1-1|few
CASSQDRNTEAFF
TGCGCCAGCAGCCAGGACAGGAACACTGAAGCTTTCTTT
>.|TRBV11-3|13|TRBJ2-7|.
CASSLGDKYEQYF
TGTGCCAGCAGCTTGGGAGACAAGTACGAGCAGTACTTC
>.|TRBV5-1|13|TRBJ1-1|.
CASSLGTGLEAFF
TGCGCCAGCAGCTTGGGAACAGGGCTTGAAGCTTTCTTT
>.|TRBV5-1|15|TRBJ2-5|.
CASSLGTGEAETQYF
TGCGCCAGCAGCTTAGGGACTGGAGAGGCAGAGACCCAGTACTTC
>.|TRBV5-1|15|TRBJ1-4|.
CASSLMAGMGEKLFF
TGCGCCAGCAGCTTGATGGCAGGGATGGGTGAAAAACTGTTTTTT
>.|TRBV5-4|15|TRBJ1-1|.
CASRKMLDRKEEAFF
TGTGCCAGCAGGAAAATGCTGGACAGAAAGGAAGAAGCTTTCTTT
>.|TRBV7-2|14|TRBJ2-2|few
CASSSEPGSGELFF
TGTGCCAGCAGCTCGGAACCCGGGTCCGGGGAGCTGTTTTTT
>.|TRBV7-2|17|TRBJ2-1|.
CASSLAQIGSSYNEQFF
TGTGCCAGCAGCTTAGCGCAGATCGGGAGCTCCTACAATGAGCAGTTCTTC
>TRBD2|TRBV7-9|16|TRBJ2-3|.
CASSLGASGRTDTQYF
TGTGCCAGCAGCTTAGGGGCTAGCGGGCGCACAGATACGCAGTATTTT
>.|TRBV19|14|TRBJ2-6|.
CASTTVAGANVLTF
TGTGCCAGTACCACAGTTGCTGGGGCCAACGTCCTGACTTTC
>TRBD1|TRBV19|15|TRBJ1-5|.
CASSLRQGAKQPQHF
TGTGCCAGTAGTCTCCGACAGGGGGCCAAGCAGCCCCAGCATTTT
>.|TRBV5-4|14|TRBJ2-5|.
CASSTPPGQETQYF
TGTGCCAGCAGCACCCCTCCGGGACAAGAGACCCAGTACTTC
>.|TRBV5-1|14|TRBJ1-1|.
CASSLSQGIPEAFF
TGCGCCAGCAGCTTGTCCCAGGGAATTCCTGAAGCTTTCTTT
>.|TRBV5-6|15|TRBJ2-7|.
CASSWAGLISYEQYF
TGTGCCAGCAGCTGGGCGGGGCTTATCTCCTACGAGCAGTACTTC
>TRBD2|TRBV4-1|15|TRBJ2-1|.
CASSPRAGGANEQFF
TGCGCCAGCAGCCCTAGAGCGGGGGGGGCTAATGAGCAGTTCTTC
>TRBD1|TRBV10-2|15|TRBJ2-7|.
CARITPHQGDREQYF
TGCGCCCGCATCACCCCGCATCAGGGGGATAGGGAGCAGTACTTC
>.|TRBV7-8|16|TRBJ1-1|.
CASSLSRHLMNTEAFF
TGTGCCAGCAGCTTAAGCAGGCATTTAATGAACACTGAAGCTTTCTTT
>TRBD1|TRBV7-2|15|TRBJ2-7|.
CASSRRQGGGDEQYF
TGTGCCAGCAGCCGAAGACAGGGGGGAGGAGACGAGCAGTACTTC
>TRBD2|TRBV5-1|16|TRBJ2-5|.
CASSLLALGGEETQYF
TGCGCCAGCAGCTTGTTGGCCCTTGGGGGGGAAGAGACCCAGTACTTC
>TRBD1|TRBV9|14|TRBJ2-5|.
CASSARQGRETQYF
TGTGCCAGCAGCGCCAGACAGGGGAGGGAGACCCAGTACTTC
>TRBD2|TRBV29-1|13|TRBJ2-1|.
CSGGIGGAGEQFF
TGCAGCGGGGGGATCGGGGGGGCAGGGGAGCAGTTCTTC
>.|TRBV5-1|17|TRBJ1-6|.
CASSLARGANYNSPLHF
TGCGCCAGCAGCTTGGCCAGGGGCGCCAATTATAATTCACCCCTCCACTTT
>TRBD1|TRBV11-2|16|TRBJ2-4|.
CASSSTYGQGANIQYF
TGTGCCAGCAGCTCTACGTATGGACAGGGGGCGAACATTCAGTACTTC
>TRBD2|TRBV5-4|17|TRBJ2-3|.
CASSLAKAGGRFGTQYF
TGTGCCAGCAGCTTGGCCAAGGCGGGGGGGCGGTTTGGTACGCAGTATTTT
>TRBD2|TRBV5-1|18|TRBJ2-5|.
CASSLGLAGDPKQETQYF
TGCGCCAGCAGCTTGGGACTAGCGGGGGACCCTAAGCAGGAGACCCAGTACTTC
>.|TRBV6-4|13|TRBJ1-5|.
CASVGRKSWAQHF
TGTGCCAGCGTTGGGCGCAAGTCATGGGCCCAGCATTTT